Listed here are 5 T cell receptor beta chains from one sample, sequenced in a study of CD8+ T cells in alopecia areata. After isolation, RNA underwent reverse transcription to generate cDNA as the sequencing template. Generated by immunoSEQ multiplex PCR, the TCRdb table keeps only in-frame clones and is missing some. The top ten hold less than 15% of the sample, which has approximately 110,000 clones, roughly 50% seen once. Treatment of the sample: oral pan-JAK inhibitor, 5-10 mg twice daily. This specimen was CD8+ T cells sorted from blood, taken at week 24, from a patient treated with tofacitinib. These receptors were collected from a human donor with alopecia areata.

V and J are TRBV27 and TRBJ1-6; D gene ambiguous. The CDR3 loop spans 14 amino acids. V dropped 2 bases and J dropped 8 bases, with 10 bases sitting between them. Germline V gene lookup returns CDR1 MNHEY and CDR2 SMNVEV (reference sequence). The CDR3 is CASSLIWTDSPLHF. CDR3 bases: TGTGCCAGCAGTTTAATTTGGACGGATTCACCCCTCCACTTT.

The V and J genes are TRBV10-3 and TRBJ2-1; D might be TRBD2 (6 bases). V lost 8 bases and J lost 12, with 17 bases in between. Germline loops: CDR1 ENHRY, CDR2 SYGVKD. This CDR3 is built from 12 residues. The CDR3 sequence: CAISGDPRSQFF. CDR3 in DNA: TGTGCCATCTCGGGGGACCCCCGGTCGCAGTTCTTC.

The rearrangement links TRBV4-3 to TRBJ1-5, with 7 bases that match TRBD1. CDR3 length: 14 amino acids. Germline trimming cut 5 bases from V and 4 bases from J; bases unmatched to any gene: 5. Germline CDR1 LGHNA, CDR2 YSLEER. In DNA, the CDR3 is TGCGCCAGCAGCTCGGGACAGCTAAATCAGCCCCAGCATTTT. The encoded protein is CASSSGQLNQPQHF.

The chain couples TRBV7-9 to TRBJ1-5; D unresolved. CDR3 length: 14 residues. The V end lost 1 base, the J end lost 3 bases, and 7 bases lay between the germline ends. The germline CDR1 and CDR2 sequences are SEHNR and FQNEAQ (reference sequence). CDR3 DNA: TGTGCCAGCAGCTTAGGGGGAATCAATCAGCCCCAGCATTTT. This sequence encodes CASSLGGINQPQHF.

This clone showed up just once. The V gene is TRBV6-6, the J gene TRBJ1-1, with 7 bases that match TRBD1. The CDR3 is made up of 13 amino acids. V was pared by 5 bases and J by 4 bases, with 4 bases of the junction left unmatched. The germline V gene has CDR1 MNHNY and CDR2 SVGAGI (reference sequence). CDR3 nucleotides: TGTGCCAGCAGTCCGACAGGGTCCACTGAAGCTTTCTTT. It encodes CASSPTGSTEAFF.